The rows below give T cell receptor beta chains drawn from one sample of a study of response to subunit inactivated influenza vaccine. In TCRdb, the RT-PCR reads were re-called with MiXCR into one record per CDR3 protein. The data show about 540,000 distinct CDR3 sequences, with under 25% seen just once and 2.8% held by the top ten. These data were also filed under a second study, of T cells expressing NK-cell markers.

The specimen comprised CD4+ T cells sorted from PBMCs, sampled less than 13 days after vaccination. The source of these receptors is a man over 45 who received an inactivated influenza vaccine. Each CDR3 is given with its conserved first and last residue. Fields, in order: J gene, D gene, clone size, V gene, CDR3 protein, CDR3 DNA. The D gene is left open where the match is weak. Expanded clones are given a class, and other clones once, few, many or no size at all.

J gene: TRBJ2-3; D gene: NA; clone size: few; V gene: TRBV20-1; CDR3 protein: CSARNYQFTDTQYF; CDR3 DNA: TGCAGTGCTAGAAACTACCAATTCACAGATACGCAGTATTTT
J gene: TRBJ1-5; D gene: NA; clone size: NA; V gene: TRBV5-6; CDR3 protein: CASSLAAGTQEPQHF; CDR3 DNA: TGTGCCAGCAGCTTGGCAGCAGGGACTCAGGAACCCCAGCATTTT
J gene: TRBJ1-4; D gene: NA; clone size: NA; V gene: TRBV21-1; CDR3 protein: CASTKFTGGGGEKLFF; CDR3 DNA: TGTGCCAGCACCAAATTTACAGGGGGTGGGGGCGAAAAACTGTTTTTT
J gene: TRBJ2-4; D gene: NA; clone size: few; V gene: TRBV28; CDR3 protein: CASSLTASTVQYF; CDR3 DNA: TGTGCCAGCAGTCTAACGGCCAGCACGGTTCAGTACTTC
J gene: TRBJ1-1; D gene: NA; clone size: NA; V gene: TRBV29-1; CDR3 protein: CSAEIQGGTEAFF; CDR3 DNA: TGCAGCGCGGAAATACAGGGTGGCACTGAAGCTTTCTTT
J gene: TRBJ2-7; D gene: NA; clone size: NA; V gene: TRBV7-9; CDR3 protein: CASSPPNSPGEQYF; CDR3 DNA: TGTGCCAGCAGCCCCCCCAACTCCCCGGGGGAGCAGTACTTC
J gene: TRBJ2-1; D gene: NA; clone size: NA; V gene: TRBV20-1; CDR3 protein: CSARGWEGALEQFF; CDR3 DNA: TGCAGTGCTAGAGGTTGGGAGGGGGCGCTTGAGCAGTTCTTC
J gene: TRBJ1-4; D gene: TRBD1; clone size: few; V gene: TRBV7-6; CDR3 protein: CASSPNPRGHLGTNEKLFF; CDR3 DNA: TGTGCCAGCAGCCCTAACCCCAGGGGGCATTTGGGAACTAATGAAAAACTGTTTTTT
J gene: TRBJ2-1; D gene: NA; clone size: NA; V gene: TRBV6-6; CDR3 protein: CASSYSSAEQFF; CDR3 DNA: TGTGCCAGCAGTTACTCGAGTGCTGAGCAGTTCTTC
J gene: TRBJ1-1; D gene: NA; clone size: few; V gene: TRBV7-9; CDR3 protein: CASSLGQPGDTEAFF; CDR3 DNA: TGTGCCAGCAGCTTAGGACAGCCAGGGGACACTGAAGCTTTCTTT
J gene: TRBJ1-2; D gene: NA; clone size: few; V gene: TRBV28; CDR3 protein: CASSLGPSTYGYTF; CDR3 DNA: TGTGCCAGCAGTTTAGGTCCATCTACATATGGCTACACCTTC
J gene: TRBJ1-1; D gene: NA; clone size: NA; V gene: TRBV14; CDR3 protein: CASSRGRFGNTEAFF; CDR3 DNA: TGTGCCAGCAGCCGCGGCAGGTTCGGAAACACTGAAGCTTTCTTT
J gene: TRBJ2-3; D gene: NA; clone size: NA; V gene: TRBV18; CDR3 protein: CASSPDKRNTQYF; CDR3 DNA: TGTGCCAGCTCACCGGATAAGAGAAATACGCAGTATTTT
J gene: TRBJ2-6; D gene: NA; clone size: many; V gene: TRBV6-5; CDR3 protein: CASSYGPQSNVLTF; CDR3 DNA: TGTGCCAGCAGTTACGGACCTCAGTCCAACGTCCTGACTTTC